Following are 24 T cell receptor beta chains from one sample sequenced in a study of blood T cell repertoires in COVID-19. The protocol was immunoSEQ multiplex PCR, while the TCRdb copy is restricted to in-frame clones and leaves out a portion. The sample consists of 300,000 to 350,000 clones, 80% to 90% of them appearing once. Material for sequencing was PBMCs or T cells enriched from blood (not recorded which). The source of these receptors is a woman aged 40 to 50 with acute COVID-19.

V gene TRBV7-2 combines with J gene TRBJ2-7; D is ambiguous. The CDR3 runs 14 residues. From germline, CDR1 is SGHTA and CDR2 FQGNSA. The germline V and J ends were trimmed by 1 base and 3 bases, with 10 bases remaining between them. In DNA form, the CDR3 reads TGTGCCAGCAGCTTAGATCCCAGAGGCTACGAGCAGTACTTC. Protein product: CASSLDPRGYEQYF.

The V gene is TRBV5-1, the J gene TRBJ1-2, with 7 positions matching TRBD1. Unmatched junction bases numbered 12, after V lost 2 bases and J lost 2 bases. Germline V gives CDR1 SGHRS, CDR2 YFSETQ. The CDR3 contains 17 residues. DNA for the CDR3: TGCGCCAGCAGCTTTACAACAAACAGGGGATCCAACTATGGCTACACCTTC. Translated, it gives CASSFTTNRGSNYGYTF.

V gene TRBV28 combines with J gene TRBJ1-3; D is unclear. V was clipped by 2 bases and J by 4 bases, with 12 bases between them. The germline CDR1 and CDR2 sequences are MDHEN and SYDVKM. This CDR3 spans 15 amino acids. Here the CDR3 DNA reads TGTGCCAGCAGTTTAGTCCAGTCGGAGGGAAACACCATATATTTT. Encoded protein: CASSLVQSEGNTIYF. Full variable domain (rest looked up from reference TRBV28 and TRBJ1-3): DVKVTQSSRYLVKRTGEKVFLECVQDMDHENMFWYRQDPGLGLRLIYFSYDVKMKEKGDIPEGYSVSREKKERFSLILESASTNQTSMYLCASSLVQSEGNTIYFGEGSWLTVV.

This clone appeared a few times. The chain is built from TRBV6-2 or TRBV6-3 and TRBJ1-4; TRBD1 might be the D (5 bases). The CDR3 runs 15 residues. Germline CDR1 MNHEY, CDR2 SVGEGT. With 0 bases removed from V and 5 bases from J, the gap between germline ends came to 10 bases. For the CDR3, the DNA is TGTGCCAGCAGTTACTCGGGGCGTTTGAATGAAAAACTGTTTTTT. This translates into CASSYSGRLNEKLFF.

This clone was found many times. The J gene is TRBJ2-7, the V gene TRBV12-3 or TRBV12-4; 9 bases align to TRBD1. This CDR3 is built from 12 residues. V lost 10 bases, J lost 1 base, and 2 bases stayed unmatched. Here the CDR3 DNA reads TGTGCCACCGGGACAGGGTCCTACGAGCAGTACTTC. Protein: CATGTGSYEQYF.

This chain links TRBV2 with TRBJ1-2, with 7 nucleotides matching TRBD1. Germline CDR1 is SNHLY and CDR2 is FYNNEI. The CDR3 covers 14 residues. V lost 5 bases and J lost 0; bases outside the gene matches: 3. The DNA of the CDR3 is TGTGCCAGCAGTCAGGGGGAAGCTAACTATGGCTACACCTTC. Its translation is CASSQGEANYGYTF.

The count of this clone is one. The chain employs TRBV9 and TRBJ2-5, with D possibly TRBD2 on 5 matching bases. This CDR3 has 16 residues. Between the trimmed V and J ends, which lost 0 bases and 2 bases, there was a span of 14 bases. Germline loops: CDR1 SGDLS, CDR2 YYNGEE. CDR3 coding DNA: TGTGCCAGCAGCGTAGGTGTCGGACTTGGACAAGAGACCCAGTACTTC. Its protein is CASSVGVGLGQETQYF.

V is TRBV28 and J is TRBJ2-7; 9 nucleotides agree with TRBD1. V lost 4 bases to trimming and J lost 3 bases; unmatched junction nucleotides: 7. CDR1 MDHEN and CDR2 SYDVKM come from the germline V gene. The CDR3 contains 15 residues. The CDR3, as DNA: TGTGCCAGCAGTTATACCGGACAGGGGAGCTACGAGCAGTACTTC. Translation: CASSYTGQGSYEQYF.

This clone was detected a few times. V gene TRBV6-1 combines with J gene TRBJ1-1; tentatively, D is TRBD1 (5 bases). CDR3 length: 14 residues. Trimming left V 2 bases short and J 0 bases short, with 7 bases between. Per the germline V gene, CDR1 is MNHNS and CDR2 is SASEGT. The CDR3 loop reads CASSERGLNTEAFF. In nucleotides, the CDR3 is TGTGCCAGCAGTGAAAGGGGTCTGAACACTGAAGCTTTCTTT.

The gene calls are TRBV3-1 (or the pseudogene TRBV3-2) and TRBJ1-2; D gene unclear. CDR1 is LGHDT and CDR2 is YNNKEL in the germline V gene (reference sequence). This CDR3 is built from 13 residues. Trimming removed 1 base at V and 0 bases at J, with 3 bases between. The CDR3 is CASSQVTNYGYTF. Written as DNA, the CDR3 is TGTGCCAGCAGCCAAGTAACTAACTATGGCTACACCTTC.

This sequence joins TRBV29-1 and TRBJ2-1; D ambiguous. The V end lost 1 base, the J end lost 0 bases, and 10 bases lay between the germline ends. Germline lookup yields CDR1 SQVTM and CDR2 ANQGSEA. The CDR3 runs to 15 residues. CDR3 coding DNA: TGCAGCGTTGAAGGTAAAGCGAGCTCCTACAATGAGCAGTTCTTC. Protein: CSVEGKASSYNEQFF.

The sample holds one count of this clone. The chain combines TRBV6-4 with TRBJ2-5; 7 bases match TRBD2. This CDR3 is built from 17 residues. CDR1 and CDR2 from the germline V gene are MRHNA and SNTAGT. The J segment lost 5 bases and the V segment lost 2 bases, leaving 14 bases of the junction unmatched. In nucleotides, the CDR3 is TGTGCCAGCAGTGACCCCTTGGGGGGGGAGTTGGTTGAGACCCAGTACTTC. It yields the protein CASSDPLGGELVETQYF.

The CDR3 DNA reads as TGTGCCAGCAGCTGGGGACTAGCGGCTCAAGAGACCCAGTACTTC. It is translated as CASSWGLAAQETQYF. The chain links TRBV5-4 to TRBJ2-5, with TRBD2 matching over 11 bases. From germline, CDR1 is SGHNT and CDR2 YYREEE (reference sequence). CDR3 length: 15 amino acids. V dropped 3 bases and J dropped 2; count of bases not matched to a gene: 3.

The rearrangement joins TRBV5-4 to TRBJ2-5, with 7 bases identical to TRBD2. J gave up 4 bases and V 4 bases, and 4 bases lay outside the gene matches. The CDR3 is made up of 13 amino acids. Germline CDR1 is SGHNT and CDR2 is YYREEE (reference sequence). This chain's CDR3 is CASSERERETQYF. CDR3 bases: TGTGCCAGCAGCGAGCGGGAAAGAGAGACCCAGTACTTC.

In this sample, this clone turned up once. The chain is built from TRBV2 and TRBJ2-1; D gene uncertain. The CDR3 extends over 13 amino acids. Germline CDR1 and CDR2: SNHLY and FYNNEI. V gave up 5 bases and J gave up 1 base, with 6 bases separating them. The CDR3 protein is CASSSSSYNEQFF. The CDR3 DNA sequence: TGTGCCAGCAGTTCGAGTTCCTACAATGAGCAGTTCTTC.

This clone turned up a few times. The chain is built from TRBV18 and TRBJ1-5, with D possibly being TRBD1 (5 bases). The CDR3 runs to 18 residues. Germline CDR1 is KGHSH and CDR2 is LQKENI. Trimming shortened V by 3 bases and J by 5 bases, and 23 bases separated the two germline ends. Here the CDR3 reads CASSPFNFTGGIYQPQHF. CDR3 bases: TGTGCCAGCTCACCTTTTAATTTTACGGGGGGGATATATCAGCCCCAGCATTTT.

The CDR3 region has the DNA TGTGCCAGCAGCCAATCTCAGGCCCTCGGGGAGCTGTTTTTT. Translated, it gives CASSQSQALGELFF. V is TRBV3-1 (or the pseudogene TRBV3-2) and J is TRBJ2-2; D uncertain. Germline CDR1 is LGHDT and CDR2 is YNNKEL (reference sequence). The CDR3 spans 14 residues. V shed 2 bases and J shed 7 bases, with 11 bases lying between them.

This chain links TRBV7-9 with TRBJ1-1; a weak D match, TRBD1 (6 bases). Germline V gene sequence: CDR1 SEHNR, CDR2 FQNEAQ (reference sequence). The CDR3 is 16 amino acids. V was pared by 5 bases and J by 11 bases, with 27 bases between. CDR3 sequence (DNA): TGTGCCAGCAGCCTCCCGACGGGGGGGCAGGCCTTGACGGCTTTCTTT. Its protein product is CASSLPTGGQALTAFF.

The chain carries TRBV6-2 or TRBV6-3 and TRBJ2-2, with 8 bases fitting TRBD1. V dropped 6 bases and J dropped 2; count of bases not matched to a gene: 11. This CDR3 contains 17 residues. Germline CDR1 is MNHEY and CDR2 is SVGEGT. CDR3 amino acids: CASSLGQGGANTGELFF. The CDR3 coding sequence is TGTGCCAGCAGCCTTGGACAGGGAGGAGCAAACACCGGGGAGCTGTTTTTT.

This rearrangement joins TRBV11-2 to TRBJ2-7; D remains ambiguous. Trimming cost V 6 bases and J 3 bases, with 6 bases left between them. The germline gives CDR1 SGHAT, CDR2 FQNNGV. The CDR3 runs 11 residues. This chain's CDR3 is CASSSIYEQYF. In nucleotides, the CDR3 is TGTGCCAGCAGTTCTATCTACGAGCAGTACTTC. The full variable domain, completed using reference TRBV11-2 and TRBJ2-7, is EAGVAQSPRYKIIEKRQSVAFWCNPISGHATLYWYQQILGQGPKLLIQFQNNGVVDDSQLPKDRFSAERLKGVDSTLKIQPAKLEDSAVYLCASSSIYEQYFGPGTRLTVT.

This chain joins TRBV6-5 and TRBJ1-2; D is ambiguous. CDR1 is MNHEY and CDR2 is SVGAGI in the germline V gene. CDR3 length: 15 residues. The V and J ends lost 7 bases and 4 bases respectively, with 19 bases between them. The CDR3 DNA follows: TGTGCCAGCAAAGGGTGGGAGACCTTCATCTATGGCTACACCTTC. Translated: CASKGWETFIYGYTF.

The chain joins TRBV4-3 to TRBJ2-5; 9 bases are shared with TRBD2. The V and J ends lost 0 bases and 4 bases, in that order; junction bases with no gene match: 18. This CDR3 has 20 amino acids. In germline, CDR1 is LGHNA, CDR2 YSLEER. CDR3 amino acids: CASSQDRAGGPELPPETQYF. CDR3 nucleotides: TGCGCCAGCAGCCAAGATCGGGCGGGAGGGCCAGAATTGCCACCAGAGACCCAGTACTTC.

The V call is TRBV7-2, the J call TRBJ1-4, with TRBD1 matching 8 bases. The V segment lost 0 bases and the J segment 8 bases; nucleotides outside the gene matches: 8. This CDR3 is 16 amino acids long. CDR1 is SGHTA and CDR2 is FQGNSA in the germline V gene. This chain's CDR3 is CASSLAETGEEEKLFF. The CDR3 DNA reads as TGTGCCAGCAGCTTAGCCGAGACAGGGGAGGAAGAAAAACTGTTTTTT.

The genes are TRBV5-6 and TRBJ2-2, with 7 bases aligning to TRBD1. This CDR3 comprises 15 residues. Germline V gene data show CDR1 as SGHDT and CDR2 as YYEEEE. V lost 0 bases and J lost 6; bases outside the gene matches: 5. This CDR3 is CASSLEPGGAGELFF. The CDR3 DNA follows: TGTGCCAGCAGCTTGGAGCCAGGGGGAGCCGGGGAGCTGTTTTTT.